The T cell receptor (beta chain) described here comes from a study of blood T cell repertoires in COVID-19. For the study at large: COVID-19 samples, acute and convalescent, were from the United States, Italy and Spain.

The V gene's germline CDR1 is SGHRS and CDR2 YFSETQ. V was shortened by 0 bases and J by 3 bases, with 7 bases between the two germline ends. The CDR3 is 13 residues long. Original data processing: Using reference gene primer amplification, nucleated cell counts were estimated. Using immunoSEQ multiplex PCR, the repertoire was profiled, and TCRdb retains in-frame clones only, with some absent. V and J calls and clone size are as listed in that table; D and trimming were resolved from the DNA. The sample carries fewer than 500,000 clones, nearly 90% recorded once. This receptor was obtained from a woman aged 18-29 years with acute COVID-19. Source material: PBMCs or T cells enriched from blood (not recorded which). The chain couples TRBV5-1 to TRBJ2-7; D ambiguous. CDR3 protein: CASSLDPVYEQYF. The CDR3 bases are TGCGCCAGCAGCTTGGATCCGGTCTACGAGCAGTACTTC.